The clone carrying this TCR beta chain appeared a few times. Its antigen is not identified. This record belongs to a study of blood T cells in healthy people across ages. A second PCR, run for about 7 to 11 cycles, used a sample-barcoded 5' primer plus a J-beta primer mix. TCRdb ran MiXCR on the 5' RACE reads and lists one entry per CDR3 protein. The sample holds some 800,000 distinct CDR3 sequences, around 43% seen once. Findings and limits, study-wide: Bulk PBMC profiling left naive and antigen-experienced comparisons inconclusive.

Samples had at least 7 million PBMCs isolated from them. The CDR3 runs 15 residues. Germline values: CDR1 SGDLS, CDR2 YYNGEE. V lost 3 bases, J lost 5 bases, and 9 bases stayed unmatched. The chain recombines TRBV9 with TRBJ2-7; 9 bases match TRBD1. The receptor was derived from a man aged 55 to 69 in good health. The specimen sequenced was blood. CDR3 coding DNA: TGTGCCAGCAGCGCACGGGACAGGGTTTTCGACGAGCAGTACTTC. It yields the protein CASSARDRVFDEQYF.